The 31 T cell receptor beta chains below were found in one sample sequenced in a study of blood T cell repertoires in COVID-19. Assay: immunoSEQ multiplex PCR; the TCRdb copy retains only in-frame clones and omits some. This sample has over 200,000 clones, with 92% found just once. Sequencing used peripheral blood. The origin of the receptors is a man aged 55 to 69 with COVID-19, enrolled during active disease.

This clone has only one observation. The V gene is TRBV18, the J gene TRBJ2-2; 11 bases align to TRBD2. Germline V gene data show CDR1 as KGHSH and CDR2 as LQKENI. This CDR3 comprises 18 residues. The junction had 6 bases not matched to a gene; V was cut back by 0 bases and J by 3 bases. This chain's CDR3 is CASSPPSKLAGDTGELFF. The DNA for the CDR3 is TGTGCCAGCTCACCACCGTCGAAACTAGCGGGGGACACCGGGGAGCTGTTTTTT.

The rearrangement uses TRBV19 and TRBJ1-5; possible D gene TRBD1, 5 bases. The germline V gene encodes CDR1 LNHDA and CDR2 SQIVND (reference sequence). The CDR3 has 13 amino acids. V was pared by 4 bases and J by 6 bases, with 10 bases between. For the CDR3, the DNA is TGTGCCAGTAGTACAGGGTTATTTCAGCCCCAGCATTTT. This encodes CASSTGLFQPQHF.

The rearrangement joins TRBV6-2 or TRBV6-3 to TRBJ2-7; 7 bases line up with TRBD1. V shed 5 bases and J 3 bases; nucleotides not matched to a gene: 4. Germline V gene data show CDR1 as MNHEY and CDR2 as SVGEGT. The CDR3 contains 13 residues. The CDR3 coding sequence is TGTGCCAGCAGTCACAGGGGAAACTACGAGCAGTACTTC. This gives the protein CASSHRGNYEQYF.

This clone was counted a few times. The chain recombines TRBV15 with TRBJ1-2, with D perhaps matching TRBD1 (5 bases). V was pared by 0 bases and J by 7 bases, with 18 bases between. CDR1 and CDR2 from the germline V gene are LNHNV and YYDKDF (reference sequence). CDR3 length: 16 amino acids. The chain's CDR3 is CATSRDQGTGGSGYTF. The CDR3 DNA sequence: TGTGCCACCAGCAGAGATCAAGGGACGGGGGGTAGTGGCTACACCTTC.

This clone was observed a single time. The V and J genes are TRBV18 and TRBJ1-3; D gene unclear. Deletions cut 5 bases from V and 0 bases from J, with 11 bases between. This CDR3 comprises 15 residues. Germline assignment: CDR1 KGHSH and CDR2 LQKENI. The CDR3 nucleotides read TGTGCCAGCTCAACATACGATCCCTCTGGAAACACCATATATTTT. It specifies CASSTYDPSGNTIYF.

This clone was recorded once. V is TRBV30 and J is TRBJ2-3; the match to TRBD2 covers 10 bases. Germline values: CDR1 GTSNPN, CDR2 SVGIG (reference sequence). There are 15 residues in the CDR3. V shed 5 bases and J 2 bases; nucleotides not matched to a gene: 7. Here the CDR3 DNA reads TGTGCCTGGGAATCGGGACTAGCGAACACAGATACGCAGTATTTT. It is translated as CAWESGLANTDTQYF.

This clone came up once. The chain links TRBV18 to TRBJ2-1; no clear D. Germline V CDR1 and CDR2: KGHSH, LQKENI. Trimming pared 0 bases from V and 7 bases from J, leaving 7 bases between. This CDR3 has 13 amino acids. CDR3 protein: CASSPPTTNEQFF. For the CDR3, the DNA is TGTGCCAGCTCACCACCAACGACTAATGAGCAGTTCTTC.

J is TRBJ2-2 and V is TRBV6-2 or TRBV6-3; TRBD1 agrees at 11 bases. V lost 6 bases to trimming and J lost 4 bases; unmatched junction nucleotides: 7. Germline loops: CDR1 MNHEY, CDR2 SVGEGT. The CDR3 loop spans 16 amino acids. The CDR3 region has the DNA TGTGCCAGCAGCTCCGGACAGGGGGCGCCCACCGGGGAGCTGTTTTTT. Translating it yields CASSSGQGAPTGELFF.

The chain carries TRBV6-5 and TRBJ2-7; D not certain. The V gene's germline CDR1 is MNHEY and CDR2 SVGAGI. V lost 2 bases and J 0 bases, leaving 11 bases between the germline ends. This CDR3 contains 15 residues. The CDR3 loop is CASSYAPLSSYEQYF. Written as DNA, the CDR3 is TGTGCCAGCAGTTACGCGCCTTTAAGCTCCTACGAGCAGTACTTC.

The genes are TRBV3-1 (or the pseudogene TRBV3-2) and TRBJ1-6, with D unresolved. Germline lookup yields CDR1 LGHDT and CDR2 YNNKEL (reference sequence). There are 13 residues in the CDR3. With 7 bases removed from V and 10 bases from J, the gap between germline ends came to 14 bases. The CDR3 sequence is CASNHGLGSPLHF. The DNA for the CDR3 is TGTGCCAGCAACCACGGACTCGGATCACCCCTCCACTTT.

The chain uses TRBV5-1 and TRBJ1-1, with D perhaps TRBD1 (5 bases). CDR1 and CDR2 (germline): SGHRS, YFSETQ. This CDR3 contains 15 residues. Trimming cost V 0 bases and J 4 bases, with 13 bases left between them. The chain's CDR3 is CASSLAQGSGTEAFF. CDR3 coding DNA: TGCGCCAGCAGCTTGGCGCAGGGAAGTGGCACTGAAGCTTTCTTT.

The chain is built from TRBV12-5 and TRBJ2-1, with D tentatively TRBD2 (5 bases). Trimming removed 6 bases from V and 5 bases from J, with 11 bases in between. The CDR3 is 13 residues long. Germline V gene data show CDR1 as LGHNT and CDR2 as FRNRAP. CDR3 DNA sequence: TGTGCTAGTGGGACTAACCGACACAATGAGCAGTTCTTC. It encodes CASGTNRHNEQFF.

The chain is built from TRBV27 and TRBJ1-6; no definite D call. CDR1 and CDR2 from the germline V gene are MNHEY and SMNVEV (reference sequence). V lost 4 bases and J lost 6, with 16 bases in between. CDR3 size: 16 residues. Here the CDR3 DNA reads TGTGCCAGCAGTTCCCCCTCACGGGATTTTAATTCACCCCTCCACTTT. Amino acid sequence: CASSSPSRDFNSPLHF.

The chain combines TRBV19 with TRBJ2-1; 9 bases align to TRBD1. The CDR3 is made up of 13 amino acids. Germline values: CDR1 LNHDA, CDR2 SQIVND (reference sequence). Trimming cost V 5 bases and J 13 bases; bases outside gene matches: 9. CDR3 DNA: TGTGCCAGTAGTTCGCGACAGGGGGGTCCCCAGTTCTTC. Its translation: CASSSRQGGPQFF. Drawing the rest from reference TRBV19 and TRBJ2-1, the complete variable domain is DGGITQSPKYLFRKEGQNVTLSCEQNLNHDAMYWYRQDPGQGLRLIYYSQIVNDFQKGDIAEGYSVSREKKESFPLTVTSAQKNPTAFYLCASSSRQGGPQFFGPGTRLTVL.

The chain carries TRBV3-1 (or the pseudogene TRBV3-2) and TRBJ1-5; no definite D call. V lost 1 base and J 7 bases, leaving 11 bases between the germline ends. The CDR3 covers 14 residues. Germline V gives CDR1 LGHDT, CDR2 YNNKEL (reference sequence). Here the CDR3 DNA reads TGTGCCAGCAGCCAAGGTATCGGCGGCCAGCCCCAGCATTTT. Translating gives CASSQGIGGQPQHF.

The chain is built from TRBV9 and TRBJ2-1; 9 nucleotides line up with TRBD2. V lost 0 bases and J lost 0; bases outside the gene matches: 4. The CDR3 sequence is 17 residues long. Looked up from germline, CDR1 is SGDLS and CDR2 is YYNGEE. The CDR3 bases are TGTGCCAGCAGCGTAGGAATAGCGGGAGCCTCCTACAATGAGCAGTTCTTC. It encodes CASSVGIAGASYNEQFF.

V usage is TRBV19 and J usage is TRBJ1-1; D may be TRBD1 (5 bases). The ends were cut back, 2 bases at V and 7 bases at J, with 8 bases in the middle. CDR1 LNHDA and CDR2 SQIVND come from the germline V gene (reference sequence). The length of the CDR3 is 12 residues. CDR3: CASSIRGFEAFF. The CDR3, as DNA: TGTGCCAGTAGTATAAGGGGTTTTGAAGCTTTCTTT.

The chain links TRBV24-1 to TRBJ2-7; 9 bases align to TRBD1. Germline loops: CDR1 KGHDR, CDR2 SFDVKD. Unmatched junction bases numbered 5, after V lost 4 bases and J lost 5 bases. The CDR3 runs 14 residues. The CDR3 sequence: CATSETGGGDEQYF. CDR3 bases: TGTGCCACCAGTGAAACAGGGGGCGGGGACGAGCAGTACTTC.

In DNA, the CDR3 is TGTGCCAGCAGTCCCGACAGGGAACGCGAGCAGTACTTC. It encodes CASSPDREREQYF. This sequence joins TRBV9 and TRBJ2-7, with TRBD1 identical over 7 bases. This CDR3 spans 13 amino acids. V lost 5 bases to trimming and J lost 6 bases; unmatched junction nucleotides: 8. Germline values: CDR1 SGDLS, CDR2 YYNGEE.

The chain carries TRBV5-1 and TRBJ2-3, with 12 bases aligning to TRBD2. The V gene end was trimmed by 7 bases and the J gene end by 4 bases; junction bases not matched to a gene: 10. The germline CDR1 and CDR2 sequences are SGHRS and YFSETQ. The CDR3 has 16 amino acids. CDR3 protein: CASGSLAGGGADTQYF. The CDR3 DNA sequence: TGCGCCAGCGGATCACTAGCGGGGGGCGGGGCAGATACGCAGTATTTT.

The chain couples TRBV19 to TRBJ2-7; the D gene is possibly TRBD2 (6 bases). This CDR3 spans 13 amino acids. In germline, CDR1 is LNHDA, CDR2 SQIVND (reference sequence). V lost 1 base and J 2 bases, leaving 6 bases between the germline ends. CDR3 sequence reads: CASSIGTTYEQYF. The CDR3 DNA reads as TGTGCCAGTAGTATAGGGACTACCTACGAGCAGTACTTC.

This clone turned up a few times. The chain joins TRBV5-1 to TRBJ1-2, with unresolved D. V shed 0 bases and J shed 4 bases, with 7 bases lying between them. Germline values: CDR1 SGHRS, CDR2 YFSETQ. This CDR3 is 13 amino acids long. CDR3 loop: CASSLGVAYGYTF. CDR3 DNA sequence: TGCGCCAGCAGCTTGGGAGTCGCCTATGGCTACACCTTC.

The V gene is TRBV6-5, the J gene TRBJ1-1; TRBD1 matches 7 bases. The V segment lost 2 bases and the J segment 10 bases; nucleotides outside the gene matches: 13. Germline V CDR1 and CDR2: MNHEY, SVGAGI. The CDR3 runs to 15 residues. The CDR3 spells CASSYALPTGEIAFF. Written as DNA, the CDR3 is TGTGCCAGCAGTTACGCCCTACCAACAGGGGAGATAGCTTTCTTT.

This chain uses TRBV7-9 with TRBJ1-4, with 11 bases fitting TRBD1. The V segment lost 5 bases and the J segment 6 bases; nucleotides outside the gene matches: 14. The CDR3 spans 18 residues. Germline-derived CDR1 and CDR2 are SEHNR and FQNEAQ (reference sequence). The CDR3 spells CASSPRDRGKPLYEKLFF. DNA of the CDR3: TGTGCCAGCAGCCCCCGGGACAGGGGGAAACCGCTGTATGAAAAACTGTTTTTT. Variable domain in full (rest from reference TRBV7-9 and TRBJ1-4): DTGVSQNPRHKITKRGQNVTFRCDPISEHNRLYWYRQTLGQGPEFLTYFQNEAQLEKSRLLSDRFSAERPKGSFSTLEIQRTEQGDSAMYLCASSPRDRGKPLYEKLFFGSGTQLSVL.

The gene calls are TRBV10-1 and TRBJ1-2; D remains unclear. This CDR3 region has 13 residues. Trimming cost V 6 bases and J 1 base, with 9 bases left between them. Per germline, CDR1 WNHNN and CDR2 SYGVQD (reference sequence). CDR3 sequence reads: CASSSARNYGYTF. CDR3 DNA sequence: TGCGCCAGCAGCAGCGCGCGTAACTATGGCTACACCTTC.

The J gene is TRBJ2-5, the V gene TRBV6-1, with a weak D call TRBD2 (5 bases). Germline V lookup: CDR1 MNHNS, CDR2 SASEGT. Between the trimmed V and J ends, which lost 3 bases and 2 bases, there was a span of 7 bases. The CDR3 loop spans 13 amino acids. CDR3: CASSDEGQETQYF. The CDR3 DNA reads TGTGCCAGCAGTGATGAGGGACAAGAGACCCAGTACTTC.

This rearrangement joins TRBV5-5 to TRBJ1-2, with 8 bases aligning to TRBD1. The length of the CDR3 is 15 residues. Germline V gives CDR1 SGHKS, CDR2 YYEKEE (reference sequence). J lost 4 bases, V lost 3 bases, and 8 bases had no gene match. The CDR3, as DNA: TGTGCCAGCAGCTCATCGCCAGGGGGCAGCTATGGCTACACCTTC. As protein: CASSSSPGGSYGYTF.

The CDR3 is CASSIRDRGNTIYF. The CDR3 nucleotides are TGTGCCAGCAGCATCCGGGACAGGGGAAACACCATATATTTT. This chain joins TRBV6-6 and TRBJ1-3; 8 bases fit TRBD1. V lost 6 bases to trimming and J lost 4 bases; unmatched junction nucleotides: 5. This CDR3 spans 14 amino acids. Looked up from germline, CDR1 is MNHNY and CDR2 is SVGAGI (reference sequence).

The chain carries TRBV6-6 and TRBJ1-1; tentatively, D is TRBD1 (5 bases). Germline assignment: CDR1 MNHNY and CDR2 SVGAGI (reference sequence). The CDR3 consists of 14 residues. V was trimmed by 5 bases and J by 2 bases, leaving 12 bases between them. The CDR3: CASSTRGTNTEAFF. The CDR3, as DNA: TGTGCCAGCAGTACGCGGGGGACCAACACTGAAGCTTTCTTT.

The rearrangement uses TRBV12-5 and TRBJ1-1, with D possibly TRBD1 on 5 matching bases. The CDR3 runs 15 residues. Per germline, CDR1 LGHNT and CDR2 FRNRAP. V was trimmed by 7 bases and J by 1 base, leaving 16 bases between them. The CDR3 is CASVSGDGRNTEAFF. In nucleotides, the CDR3 is TGTGCTAGTGTCTCGGGGGACGGACGGAACACTGAAGCTTTCTTT.

This chain joins TRBV28 and TRBJ1-2; TRBD1 might be the D (6 bases). Germline-derived CDR1 and CDR2 are MDHEN and SYDVKM. The CDR3 runs to 13 residues. V was shortened by 6 bases and J by 4 bases, with 12 bases between the two germline ends. CDR3 protein: CASRRGGAYGYTF. The DNA for the CDR3 is TGTGCCAGCAGACGAGGGGGAGCCTATGGCTACACCTTC.